This T cell receptor (beta chain) was retrieved from a study of blood T cell repertoires in COVID-19. Across the study: The cDNA or gDNA used as material had been derived from T cells, B-cell-depleted T cells, or PBMCs.

The protocol was immunoSEQ multiplex PCR, while the TCRdb copy is restricted to in-frame clones and leaves out a portion. Among 150,000 to 170,000 clones listed, approximately 85% were seen once. CDR3 length equals 16 residues. J lost 12 bases, V lost 6 bases, and 20 bases had no gene match. Germline CDR1 LNHDA, CDR2 SQIVND (reference sequence). V usage is TRBV19 and J usage is TRBJ1-2; 9 nucleotides line up with TRBD1. This receptor was identified in a man between 60 and 75 years old with COVID-19, enrolled during active disease. The sample was peripheral blood. The CDR3 spells CASRDLPGQGIMANTF. For the CDR3, the DNA is TGTGCCAGTAGAGATCTACCGGGACAGGGTATCATGGCTAACACCTTC.